Listed here are 2 T cell receptor beta chains from one sample, sequenced in a study of blood T cell repertoires in COVID-19. Assay: immunoSEQ multiplex PCR; the TCRdb copy retains only in-frame clones and omits some. The sample has hundreds of thousands of clones, around 90% seen once. Sequencing used peripheral blood. The receptors were sampled from a man older than 75 with acute or convalescent COVID-19.

The chain employs TRBV5-1 and TRBJ1-1, with D possibly matching TRBD1 (6 bases). Per germline, CDR1 SGHRS and CDR2 YFSETQ. V dropped 3 bases and J dropped 5 bases, with 14 bases sitting between them. This CDR3 region has 14 residues. DNA of the CDR3: TGCGCCAGCAGCTCCTTTCAGGGGAATACTGAAGCTTTCTTT. It translates to CASSSFQGNTEAFF.

The chain carries TRBV5-4 and TRBJ1-4; 8 bases agree with TRBD1. CDR1 and CDR2 (germline): SGHNT, YYREEE (reference sequence). J lost 8 bases, V lost 3 bases, and 6 bases had no gene match. The CDR3 has 14 amino acids. The CDR3 loop is CASSSGGKGEKLFF. The CDR3 nucleotides are TGTGCCAGCAGCTCAGGGGGCAAGGGGGAAAAACTGTTTTTT. The full variable domain, its missing parts supplied by reference TRBV5-4 and TRBJ1-4, is ETGVTQSPTHLIKTRGQQVTLRCSSQSGHNTVSWYQQALGQGPQFIFQYYREEENGRGNFPPRFSGLQFPNYSSELNVNALELDDSALYLCASSSGGKGEKLFFGSGTQLSVL.